This T cell receptor beta chain was captured in a study of blood T cell repertoires in COVID-19. Original handling: The assay estimated nucleated cells by amplifying reference gene primers. The table came from immunoSEQ multiplex PCR; TCRdb's copy has only in-frame clones and leaves some out. V, J and clone size are those of that table, while D and trimming were read from the DNA. Here the sample spans about 100,000 clones, 80% being singletons. Per the germline V gene, CDR1 is MDHEN and CDR2 is SYDVKM. The V gene lost 8 bases and the J gene lost 6 bases, with 11 bases spanning the gap. The CDR3 is 11 amino acids.

The genes are TRBV28 and TRBJ2-7; D uncertain. The sequenced sample consisted of peripheral blood. The receptor's source is a man between 65 and 85 years old with active or convalescent COVID-19. The CDR3 protein is CASGRSGEQYF. DNA of the CDR3: TGTGCCAGCGGCAGATCGGGCGAGCAGTACTTC.